Only a few counts were recorded for the clone carrying this T cell receptor beta chain. V lost 5 bases, J lost 5 bases, and 10 bases stayed unmatched. Germline-derived CDR1 and CDR2 are SGHTA and FQGNSA. The CDR3 runs 15 residues. A 5'RACE template-switching step, the method used to make TCR cDNA, added a universal primer site and UMIs. Via MiXCR, TCRdb re-called the 5' RACE reads, giving one row per CDR3 protein. The sample records 400,000 to 450,000 distinct CDR3 sequences, around 20% being singletons. The source of the sample is a study of T cells after yellow fever vaccination. The specimen was PBMCs, collected before the yellow fever booster vaccination. The J gene is TRBJ2-5, the V gene TRBV7-2, with TRBD2 matching 8 bases. This sequence originates from a man between 18 and 29 years old who received the YFV17D yellow fever vaccine. CDR3 DNA: TGTGCCAGCAGCCCGAGACCGGGCGGGGGGGAGACCCAGTACTTC. As protein: CASSPRPGGGETQYF. Combining the CDR3 with reference TRBV7-2 and TRBJ2-5 gives the whole variable domain GAGVSQSPSNKVTEKGKDVELRCDPISGHTALYWYRQSLGQGLEFLIYFQGNSAPDKSGLPSDRFSAERTGGSVSTLTIQRTQQEDSAVYLCASSPRPGGGETQYFGPGTRLLVL.